This T cell receptor beta chain was captured in a study of T cell repertoires in cytomegalovirus infection. This clonotype came up a few times. TCRdb independently ran MiXCR on the reads; one entry per CDR3 protein. The sample consists of about 490,000 distinct CDR3 sequences, more than 15% of them appearing once. This TCR came from a human donor in good health (CMV status not recorded). Some clones in this sample may be carry-over from other donors' samples. The source material was CD8+ T cells from PBMCs.

The CDR3: CASSYLEEIQPQHF. CDR3 nucleotides: TGTGCCAGCAGTTACTTAGAGGAGATTCAGCCCCAGCATTTT. The chain is built from TRBV6-2 or TRBV6-3 and TRBJ1-5; unclear D gene. The V end was cut by 1 base, the J end by 6 bases, with 10 bases between. Germline CDR1 is MNHEY and CDR2 is SVGEGT. The CDR3 consists of 14 residues.